The sequence of this T cell receptor beta chain was determined in a study of cytomegalovirus exposure and HLA in healthy donors. Trimming left V 2 bases short and J 7 bases short, with 15 bases between. Germline V gene lookup returns CDR1 SGHVS and CDR2 FQNEAQ. This CDR3 region has 14 residues. The study ran its PCR with 60 Vbeta and 13 Jbeta primers. Profiling relied on immunoSEQ multiplex PCR, and the TCRdb table lists in-frame clones only, not all of them. In total, the table holds 100,000 to 150,000 clones. The chain carries TRBV7-8 and TRBJ2-7; tentative D call: TRBD2 (5 bases). What was sequenced was PBMCs. The TCR was taken from a man aged 40-49 years in good health and CMV-seronegative. The DNA of the CDR3 is TGTGCCAGCAGCTTAAGGGAGACGCATCGTGAGCAGTACTTC. Its protein product is CASSLRETHREQYF. Together with reference TRBV7-8 and TRBJ2-7, the CDR3 gives the full variable domain: GAGVSQSPRYKVAKRGQDVALRCDPISGHVSLFWYQQALGQGPEFLTYFQNEAQLDKSGLPSDRFFAERPEGSVSTLKIQRTQQEDSAVYLCASSLRETHREQYFGPGTRLTVT.